This TCR beta chain emerged from a study of monozygotic twins with inflammatory bowel disease. Study findings and constraints: Compared with healthy co-twins, IBD patients showed reduced TCRbeta repertoire diversity by inverse Simpson.

TCRdb processed the 5' RACE reads again and assigns one entry to each CDR3 protein, with no DNA. The repertoire table contains more than 300,000 distinct CDR3 sequences. A remark on this clonotype: Its antigen remains unidentified.

The CDR3 extends over 14 amino acids. The genes are TRBV12-3 or TRBV12-4 and TRBJ2-3. Sequenced material: blood. The TCR comes from a human donor with ulcerative colitis or Crohn's disease, or a healthy co-twin of an affected twin (not recorded which). CDR3 amino acids: CASSLNRRTDTQYF.